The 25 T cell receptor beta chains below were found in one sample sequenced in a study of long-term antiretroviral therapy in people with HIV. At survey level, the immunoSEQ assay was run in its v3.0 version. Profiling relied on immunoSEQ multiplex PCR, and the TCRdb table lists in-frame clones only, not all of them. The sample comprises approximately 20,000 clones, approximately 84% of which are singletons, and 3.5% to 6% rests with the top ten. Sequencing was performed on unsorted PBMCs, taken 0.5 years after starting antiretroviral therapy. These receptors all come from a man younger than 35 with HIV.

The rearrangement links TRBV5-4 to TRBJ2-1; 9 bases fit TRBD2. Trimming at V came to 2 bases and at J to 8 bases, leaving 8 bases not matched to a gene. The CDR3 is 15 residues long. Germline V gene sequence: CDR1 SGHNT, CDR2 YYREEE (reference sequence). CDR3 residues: CASSFFSGSAHEQFF. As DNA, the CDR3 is TGTGCCAGCAGCTTTTTTAGCGGGAGTGCCCATGAGCAGTTCTTC. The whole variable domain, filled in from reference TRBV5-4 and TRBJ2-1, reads ETGVTQSPTHLIKTRGQQVTLRCSSQSGHNTVSWYQQALGQGPQFIFQYYREEENGRGNFPPRFSGLQFPNYSSELNVNALELDDSALYLCASSFFSGSAHEQFFGPGTRLTVL.

The CDR3 loop reads CASTSGNYGYTF. The CDR3 DNA reads TGTGCCAGCACCAGCGGCAACTATGGCTACACCTTC. The V gene is TRBV28, the J gene TRBJ1-2; D not resolved. V was clipped by 7 bases and J by 2 bases, with 8 bases between them. The germline V gene has CDR1 MDHEN and CDR2 SYDVKM. The CDR3 length is 12 residues.

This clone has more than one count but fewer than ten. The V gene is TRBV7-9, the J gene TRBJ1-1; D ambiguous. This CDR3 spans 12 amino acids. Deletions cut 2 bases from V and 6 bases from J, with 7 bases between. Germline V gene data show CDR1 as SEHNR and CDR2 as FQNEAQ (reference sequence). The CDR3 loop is CASSLNAPEAFF. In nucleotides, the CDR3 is TGTGCCAGCAGCTTAAATGCCCCTGAAGCTTTCTTT. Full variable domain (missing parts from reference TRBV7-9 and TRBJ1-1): DTGVSQNPRHKITKRGQNVTFRCDPISEHNRLYWYRQTLGQGPEFLTYFQNEAQLEKSRLLSDRFSAERPKGSFSTLEIQRTEQGDSAMYLCASSLNAPEAFFGQGTRLTVV.

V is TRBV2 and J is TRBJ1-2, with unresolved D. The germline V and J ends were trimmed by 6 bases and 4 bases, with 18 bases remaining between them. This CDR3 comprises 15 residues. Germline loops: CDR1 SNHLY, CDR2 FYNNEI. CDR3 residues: CASSKPWVPPYGYTF. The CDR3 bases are TGTGCCAGCAGCAAACCATGGGTCCCCCCCTATGGCTACACCTTC.

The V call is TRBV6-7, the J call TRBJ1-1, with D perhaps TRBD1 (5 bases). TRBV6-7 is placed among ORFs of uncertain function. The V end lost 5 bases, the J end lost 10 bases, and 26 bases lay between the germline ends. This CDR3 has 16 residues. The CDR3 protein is CASSVNGRQIHYRAFF. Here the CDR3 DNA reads TGTGCCAGCAGTGTCAACGGAAGACAGATTCATTATCGAGCTTTCTTT.

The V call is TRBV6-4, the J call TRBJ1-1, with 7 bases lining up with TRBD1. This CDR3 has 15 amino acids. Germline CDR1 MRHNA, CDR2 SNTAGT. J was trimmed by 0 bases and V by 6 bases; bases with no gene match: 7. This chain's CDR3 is CASRDQGGMNTEAFF. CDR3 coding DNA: TGTGCCAGCAGAGACCAGGGGGGTATGAACACTGAAGCTTTCTTT.

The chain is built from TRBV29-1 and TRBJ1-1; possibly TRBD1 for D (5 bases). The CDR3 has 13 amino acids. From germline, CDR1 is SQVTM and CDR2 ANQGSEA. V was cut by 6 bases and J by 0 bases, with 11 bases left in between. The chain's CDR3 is CSVPGLLNTEAFF. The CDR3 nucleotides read TGCAGCGTCCCGGGACTGCTGAACACTGAAGCTTTCTTT. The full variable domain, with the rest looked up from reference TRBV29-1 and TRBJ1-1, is SAVISQKPSRDICQRGTSLTIQCQVDSQVTMMFWYRQQPGQSLTLIATANQGSEATYESGFVIDKFPISRPNLTFSTLTVSNMSPEDSSIYLCSVPGLLNTEAFFGQGTRLTVV.

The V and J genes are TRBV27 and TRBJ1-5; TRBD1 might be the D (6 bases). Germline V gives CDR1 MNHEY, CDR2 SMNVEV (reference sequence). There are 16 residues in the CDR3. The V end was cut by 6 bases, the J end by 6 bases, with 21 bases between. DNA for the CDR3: TGTGCCAGCAGCTCTCTGGGGGGCTACTACCCTCAGCCCCAGCATTTT. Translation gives CASSSLGGYYPQPQHF.

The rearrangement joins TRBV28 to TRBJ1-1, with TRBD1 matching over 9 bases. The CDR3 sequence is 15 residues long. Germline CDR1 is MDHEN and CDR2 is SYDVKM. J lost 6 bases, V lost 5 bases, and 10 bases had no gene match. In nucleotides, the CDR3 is TGTGCCAGCAGTAACTACAGGGGGCGCGTCTCTGAAGCTTTCTTT. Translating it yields CASSNYRGRVSEAFF.

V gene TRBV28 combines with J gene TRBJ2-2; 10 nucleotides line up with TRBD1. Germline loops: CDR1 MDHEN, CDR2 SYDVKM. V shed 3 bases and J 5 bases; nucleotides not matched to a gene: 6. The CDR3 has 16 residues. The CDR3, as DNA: TGTGCCAGCAGTTTGCACGGGACAGGGGTTACCGGGGAGCTGTTTTTT. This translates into CASSLHGTGVTGELFF. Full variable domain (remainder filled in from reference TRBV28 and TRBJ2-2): DVKVTQSSRYLVKRTGEKVFLECVQDMDHENMFWYRQDPGLGLRLIYFSYDVKMKEKGDIPEGYSVSREKKERFSLILESASTNQTSMYLCASSLHGTGVTGELFFGEGSRLTVL.

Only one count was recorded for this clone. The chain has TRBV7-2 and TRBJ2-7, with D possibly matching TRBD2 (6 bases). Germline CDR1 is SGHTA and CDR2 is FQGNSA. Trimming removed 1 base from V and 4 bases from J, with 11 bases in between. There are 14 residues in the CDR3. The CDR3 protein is CASSLVLAEYEQYF. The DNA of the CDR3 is TGTGCCAGCAGCTTAGTGTTAGCGGAGTACGAGCAGTACTTC. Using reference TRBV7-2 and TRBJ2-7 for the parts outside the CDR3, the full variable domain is GAGVSQSPSNKVTEKGKDVELRCDPISGHTALYWYRQSLGQGLEFLIYFQGNSAPDKSGLPSDRFSAERTGGSVSTLTIQRTQQEDSAVYLCASSLVLAEYEQYFGPGTRLTVT.

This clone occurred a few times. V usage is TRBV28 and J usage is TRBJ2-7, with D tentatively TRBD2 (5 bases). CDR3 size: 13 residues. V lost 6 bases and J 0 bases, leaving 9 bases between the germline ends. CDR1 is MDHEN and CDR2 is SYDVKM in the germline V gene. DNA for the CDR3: TGTGCCAGCAGGGCGGGCCACTCCTACGAGCAGTACTTC. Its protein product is CASRAGHSYEQYF.

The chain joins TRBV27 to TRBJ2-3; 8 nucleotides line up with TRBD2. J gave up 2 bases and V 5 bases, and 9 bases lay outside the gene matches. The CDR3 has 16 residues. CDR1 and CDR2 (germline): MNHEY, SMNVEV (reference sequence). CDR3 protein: CASSTIAGYYTDTQYF. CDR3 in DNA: TGTGCCAGCAGTACTATAGCGGGATATTACACAGATACGCAGTATTTT.

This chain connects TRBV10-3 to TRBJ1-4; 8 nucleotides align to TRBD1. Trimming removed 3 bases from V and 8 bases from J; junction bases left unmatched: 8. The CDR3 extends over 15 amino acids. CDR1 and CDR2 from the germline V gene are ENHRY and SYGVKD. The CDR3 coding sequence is TGTGCCATCAGTGATTCCGACAGGGGTGGAGAAAAACTGTTTTTT. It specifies CAISDSDRGGEKLFF.

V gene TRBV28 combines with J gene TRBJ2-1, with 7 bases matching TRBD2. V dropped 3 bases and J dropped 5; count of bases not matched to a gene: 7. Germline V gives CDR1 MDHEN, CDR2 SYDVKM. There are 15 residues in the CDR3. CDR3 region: CASSFPSGFDNEQFF. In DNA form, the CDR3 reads TGTGCCAGCAGTTTCCCTAGCGGCTTTGACAATGAGCAGTTCTTC.

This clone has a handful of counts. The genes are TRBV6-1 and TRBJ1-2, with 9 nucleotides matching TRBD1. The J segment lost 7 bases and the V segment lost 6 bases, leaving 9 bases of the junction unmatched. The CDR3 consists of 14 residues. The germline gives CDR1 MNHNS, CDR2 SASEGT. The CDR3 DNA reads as TGTGCCAGCAGAGGGACAGGGCAATCTCTTGGCTACACCTTC. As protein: CASRGTGQSLGYTF.

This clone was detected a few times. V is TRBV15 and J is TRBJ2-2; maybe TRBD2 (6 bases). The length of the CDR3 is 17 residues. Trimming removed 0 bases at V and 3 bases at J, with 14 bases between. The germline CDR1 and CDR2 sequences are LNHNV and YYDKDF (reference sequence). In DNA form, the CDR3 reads TGTGCCACCAGCAGAGATGGGGATGGAGGGGACACCGGGGAGCTGTTTTTT. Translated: CATSRDGDGGDTGELFF. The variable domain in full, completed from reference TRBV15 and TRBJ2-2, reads DAMVIQNPRYQVTQFGKPVTLSCSQTLNHNVMYWYQQKSSQAPKLLFHYYDKDFNNEADTPDNFQSRRPNTSFCFLDIRSPGLGDTAMYLCATSRDGDGGDTGELFFGEGSRLTVL.

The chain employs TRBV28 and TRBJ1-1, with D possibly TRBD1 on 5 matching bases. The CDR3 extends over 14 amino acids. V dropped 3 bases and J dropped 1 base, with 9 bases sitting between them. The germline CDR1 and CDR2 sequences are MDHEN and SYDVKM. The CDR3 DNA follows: TGTGCCAGCAGTTTGAGGGGCCCGAACACTGAAGCTTTCTTT. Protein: CASSLRGPNTEAFF.

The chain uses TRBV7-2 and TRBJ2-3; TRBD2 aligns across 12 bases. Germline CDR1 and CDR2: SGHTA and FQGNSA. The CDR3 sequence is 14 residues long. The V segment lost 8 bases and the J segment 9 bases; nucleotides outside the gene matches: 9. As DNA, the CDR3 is TGTGCCAGCGGCCTAGCGGGGGGGCTTGGGACGCAGTATTTT. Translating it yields CASGLAGGLGTQYF. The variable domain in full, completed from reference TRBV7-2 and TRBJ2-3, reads GAGVSQSPSNKVTEKGKDVELRCDPISGHTALYWYRQSLGQGLEFLIYFQGNSAPDKSGLPSDRFSAERTGGSVSTLTIQRTQQEDSAVYLCASGLAGGLGTQYFGPGTRLTVL.

CDR3 sequence reads: CSVADSRWTNTEAFF. CDR3 DNA sequence: TGCAGCGTCGCAGACAGCCGTTGGACGAACACTGAAGCTTTCTTT. The rearrangement uses TRBV29-1 and TRBJ1-1, with a possible D match to TRBD1 (5 bases). The CDR3 runs to 15 residues. Looked up from germline, CDR1 is SQVTM and CDR2 is ANQGSEA. Trimming cost V 6 bases and J 1 base, with 18 bases left between them.

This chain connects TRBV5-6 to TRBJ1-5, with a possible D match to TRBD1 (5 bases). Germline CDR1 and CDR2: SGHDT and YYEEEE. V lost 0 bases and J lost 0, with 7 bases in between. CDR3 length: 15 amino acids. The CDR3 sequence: CASSLEGSSNQPQHF. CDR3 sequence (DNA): TGTGCCAGCAGCTTGGAGGGGAGTAGCAATCAGCCCCAGCATTTT. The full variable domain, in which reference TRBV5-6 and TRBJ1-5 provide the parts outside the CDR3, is DAGVTQSPTHLIKTRGQQVTLRCSPKSGHDTVSWYQQALGQGPQFIFQYYEEEERQRGNFPDRFSGHQFPNYSSELNVNALLLGDSALYLCASSLEGSSNQPQHFGDGTRLSIL.

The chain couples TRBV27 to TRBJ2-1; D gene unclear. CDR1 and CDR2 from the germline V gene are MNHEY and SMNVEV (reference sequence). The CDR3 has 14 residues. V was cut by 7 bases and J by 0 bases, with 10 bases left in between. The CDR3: CASMPAISYNEQFF. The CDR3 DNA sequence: TGTGCCAGCATGCCGGCTATCTCCTACAATGAGCAGTTCTTC.

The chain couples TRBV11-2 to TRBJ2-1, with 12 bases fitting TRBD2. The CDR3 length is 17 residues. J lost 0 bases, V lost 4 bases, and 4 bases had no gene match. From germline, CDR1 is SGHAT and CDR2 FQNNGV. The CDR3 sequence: CASSSLLAGGSYNEQFF. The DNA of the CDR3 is TGTGCCAGCAGCTCCCTACTAGCGGGAGGCTCCTACAATGAGCAGTTCTTC.

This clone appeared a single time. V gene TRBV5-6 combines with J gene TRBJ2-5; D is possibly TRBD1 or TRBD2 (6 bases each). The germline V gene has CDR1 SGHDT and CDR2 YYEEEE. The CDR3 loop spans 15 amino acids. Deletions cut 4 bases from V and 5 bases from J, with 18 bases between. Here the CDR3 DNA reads TGTGCCAGCAGCCCGACACCCGGGGGCGCCGAGACCCAGTACTTC. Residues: CASSPTPGGAETQYF. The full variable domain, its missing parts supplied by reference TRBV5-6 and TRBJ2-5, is DAGVTQSPTHLIKTRGQQVTLRCSPKSGHDTVSWYQQALGQGPQFIFQYYEEEERQRGNFPDRFSGHQFPNYSSELNVNALLLGDSALYLCASSPTPGGAETQYFGPGTRLLVL.

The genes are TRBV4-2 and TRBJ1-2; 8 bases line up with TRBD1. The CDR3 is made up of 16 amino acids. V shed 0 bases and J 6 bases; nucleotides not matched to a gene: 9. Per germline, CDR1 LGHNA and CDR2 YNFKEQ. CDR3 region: CASSQDTGQGQDGYTF. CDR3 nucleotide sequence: TGTGCCAGCAGCCAAGATACAGGACAGGGACAGGATGGCTACACCTTC.